The rows below give T cell receptor beta chains drawn from one sample of a study of beta chain features in type 1 diabetes. Libraries were prepared by immunoSEQ multiplex PCR; TCRdb keeps only in-frame clonotypes and omits some of them. The data contain roughly 300,000 clones, 12% to 15% of them singletons. Sequences were obtained from central memory CD4+ T cells from blood. The receptor set was obtained from a man aged 30 to 39 in good health. CDR3s include the opening cysteine and the closing phenylalanine or tryptophan. D genes are given only for firm matches. The size entry is marked missing in some rows and otherwise reads once, few, many or a size class.

TRBV27	TRBJ2-2	many	NA	TGTGCCAGCAGAACAGGGCGGTTGACCGGGGAGCTGTTTTTT	CASRTGRLTGELFF
TRBV5-4	TRBJ2-3	NA	TRBD2	TGTGCCAGCAGTCCCGGGGGGGTTAGAGCAGATACGCAGTATTTT	CASSPGGVRADTQYF
TRBV5-1	TRBJ2-7	few	TRBD2	TGCGCCAGCTCACTAAGCGGGGGTGATAGCGAGCAGTACTTC	CASSLSGGDSEQYF
TRBV5-6	TRBJ2-3	few	TRBD2	TGTGCCAGCAGCAGTGGACTAGCGAGGGGGACAGATACGCAGTATTTT	CASSSGLARGTDTQYF
TRBV29-1	TRBJ2-7	few	NA	TGCAGCGTTTGCGAGGGGTCCTACGAGCAGTACTTC	CSVCEGSYEQYF
TRBV4-3	TRBJ1-5	NA	NA	TGCGCCAGCAGCCTCAACCCCGGGGGGAATCAGCCCCAGCATTTT	CASSLNPGGNQPQHF
TRBV29-1	TRBJ1-1	NA	NA	TGCAGCGTTGAAGAAAGCCTGAACACTGAAGCTTTCTTT	CSVEESLNTEAFF
TRBV7-9	TRBJ1-1	NA	NA	TGTGCCAGCAGACCTACCGGAGTAGGGGGAAGAACTGAAGCTTTCTTT	CASRPTGVGGRTEAFF
TRBV6-5	TRBJ2-3	NA	NA	TGTGCCAGCAGCCCCGGAGGGCGGGGCACAGATACGCAGTATTTT	CASSPGGRGTDTQYF
TRBV5-4	TRBJ2-5	many	NA	TGTGCCACCCTGGGGGGGCAAGCCCGGGAGACCCAGTACTTC	CATLGGQARETQYF